This T cell receptor (beta chain) was retrieved from a study of vaccination and CD4 T cells after COVID-19. Study-wide context: The study enrolled six male and four female convalescents, two of whom were Hispanic. Post-COVID draws followed diagnosis by a median roughly 100 days (range 35 to 161). Each control culture was treated with a CEFX pool, an HIV-1 Nef pool, or no peptide.

Cultured CD4+ T-cell DNA underwent Oncomine TCR Beta short-read sequencing. TCRdb analysed the PCR reads with MiXCR anew, one entry per CDR3 protein. The repertoire has tens of thousands of distinct CDR3 sequences, about 60% of them found once; the top ten carry 7.8%. As to treatment: roughly 11-day PBMC culture with coronavirus spike peptide pools or control peptides (ViraFEST assay). Antigen-specific T cell expansion with peptide pools preceded TCR sequencing in the ViraFEST approach. As to this clonotype: Its antigen is currently unknown.

Germline CDR1 and CDR2: KGHDR and SFDVKD. V was shortened by 9 bases and J by 1 base, with 15 bases between the two germline ends. This CDR3 is 15 amino acids long. The receptor was isolated from a human donor who had recovered from COVID-19. Sequences were obtained from CD4+ T cells from blood, cultured in vitro. V is TRBV24-1 and J is TRBJ1-5, with a tentative D call TRBD1 (5 bases). In DNA form, the CDR3 reads TGTGCCACCCAGAGGGGACGGGGAAGCAATCAGCCCCAGCATTTT. Translated: CATQRGRGSNQPQHF.